This TCR beta chain comes out of a study of vaccination and CD4 T cells after COVID-19. Study summary: Median time from second vaccine dose to sampling was 60 to 80 days (14 to 241). Cells received overlapping spike peptides from SARS-CoV-2, HCoV-NL63, HCoV-OC43 and HCoV-229E as stimulation.

A few counts support this clonotype. Its antigen is not identified. Treatment: roughly nine-day PBMC culture with coronavirus spike peptide pools or control peptides (ViraFEST assay). The junction had 2 bases not matched to a gene; V was cut back by 4 bases and J by 0 bases. The CDR3 length is 15 residues. In germline, CDR1 is SGHTA, CDR2 FQGNSA. Study-wide results and limits: Post-vaccination reactive clonotypes (median approximately 38) did not differ significantly from post-infection (approximately 22).

Cultured CD4+ T cell DNA underwent sequencing with the Oncomine TCR Beta short-read assay. TCRdb itself ran the PCR reads through MiXCR, one entry per CDR3 protein. Of roughly 5,000 distinct CDR3 sequences in the sample, 44% were seen once. This sequence joins TRBV7-2 and TRBJ2-2; TRBD2 matches 7 bases. The sequenced sample was CD4+ T cells from blood, cultured in vitro, obtained after SARS-CoV-2 vaccination. The receptor was derived from a human donor who had recovered from COVID-19. For the CDR3, the DNA is TGTGCCAGCAGCTCCCTAGCGGCGAACACCGGGGAGCTGTTTTTT. Its protein product is CASSSLAANTGELFF.